This T cell receptor beta chain was found in a study of blood T cell repertoires in COVID-19. Study details: COVID-19 samples from acute and convalescent phases originated in the United States, Italy and Spain. Sample material is recorded as cDNA or gDNA derived from T cells, B-cell-depleted T cells, or PBMCs.

V gave up 6 bases and J gave up 6 bases; unmatched junction bases: 6. The CDR3 is 13 residues long. Germline CDR1 is SNHLY and CDR2 is FYNNEI. The table lists this clone with a few counts. TCRdb keeps only in-frame clones here, not all; method: immunoSEQ multiplex PCR. The sample yields approximately 150,000 clones, around 77% seen once. The V gene is TRBV2, the J gene TRBJ1-1, with 8 bases aligning to TRBD1. What was sequenced was peripheral blood. This clonotype originated in a man in his forties or fifties with active or convalescent COVID-19. CDR3 coding DNA: TGTGCCAGCAGGACAGGGGAGGGCCCTGAAGCTTTCTTT. Translated, it gives CASRTGEGPEAFF.